This T cell receptor (beta chain) is drawn from a study of T cells in tuberculosis. V gave up 0 bases and J gave up 5 bases, with 11 bases separating them. Germline loops: CDR1 SGDLS, CDR2 YYNGEE. CDR3 length: 14 residues. TCRdb keeps only in-frame clones here, not all; method: immunoSEQ multiplex PCR. The sample yields 40,000 to 50,000 clones, roughly 96% seen once. The J gene is TRBJ1-1, the V gene TRBV9; weak D call: TRBD1 (6 bases). Sequenced input: PBMCs. This clonotype originated in a donor between 10 and 29 years old with latent tuberculosis or without tuberculosis infection. CDR3 sequence (DNA): TGTGCCAGCAGCGTAGCTCCAGGGGAAACTGAAGCTTTCTTT. Translation gives CASSVAPGETEAFF.